The entry that follows covers one T cell receptor beta chain sequence. Its antigen is currently unknown. Sequencing used immunoSEQ multiplex PCR; TCRdb keeps in-frame clones, though not all of them. The profile shows about 1.4 million clones, around 97% of them singletons. Division of CD4+ cells produced a CD45RA+ naive subset and a CD45RA-negative memory subset. The CDR3 consists of 16 residues. Per germline, CDR1 SGHNT and CDR2 YYREEE (reference sequence). V shed 4 bases, J shed 7 bases, and the junction held 10 bases outside the gene matches. The sample originates from a study of shared clonotypes between healthy human individuals. Study-level results: Researchers sampled only blood; tissue repertoires likely differ. A few donors had roughly 5.2% of their naive CD4 clonotypes in common.

Sequenced sample: naive CD4+ T cells sorted from blood. Subset specified: CD45RA+ positively selected. The TCR originated in a man aged 30 to 39 in good health. This chain connects TRBV5-4 to TRBJ2-1; 11 nucleotides line up with TRBD2. The CDR3 loop reads CASSPKVTSGSNEQFF. The CDR3 nucleotides are TGTGCCAGCAGCCCGAAAGTCACTAGCGGGAGTAATGAGCAGTTCTTC.